The clone carrying this T cell receptor (beta chain) was detected many times. As yet, its antigen is unknown. The CDR3 goes on 3 residues after the read ends, and that part is filled in from the germline J gene. This sample was included in a study of T cell clonality in common variable immunodeficiency. Equal genomic DNA amounts from CVID and control samples were sequenced. The protocol was immunoSEQ multiplex PCR, while the TCRdb copy is restricted to in-frame clones and leaves out a portion. The sample was found to contain about 52,000 clones, and every one recurs. The CDR3 consists of 15 residues. CDR1 is SGHDT and CDR2 is YYEEEE in the germline V gene. Trimming removed 9 bases from V and 5 bases from J; junction bases left unmatched: 14. Whole-study findings and limits: What drives increased CVID clonality needs T cell subpopulation sequencing. Compared with healthy controls, CVID subjects showed increased TCRbeta clonality, mostly in about a third. Fewer TCRbeta clones were shared among CVID subjects than controls.

The gene calls are TRBV5-6 and TRBJ2-1; 7 nucleotides line up with TRBD2. The specimen sequenced was peripheral blood mononuclear cells. This clonotype was obtained from a person aged 18 to 75 in good health. CDR3 DNA, as far as it was read: TGTGCCACTGAGGGAGGGCTAGCGGAAAACAATGAG. Residues: CATEGGLAENNE. The whole CDR3 sequence is CATEGGLAENNEQFF.